The 17 T cell receptor beta chains reported below all come from one sample, sequenced in a study of shared clonotypes between healthy human individuals. The protocol was immunoSEQ multiplex PCR, while the TCRdb copy is restricted to in-frame clones and leaves out a portion. Here the sample spans more than 2 million clones, roughly 94% being singletons. Only CD45RO-negative cells positively selected for CCR7 counted as naive CD8 cells, so terminally differentiated effector memory CD45RA+ cells were excluded. The material sequenced was naive CD8+ T cells sorted from blood. These receptors were taken from a man younger than 35 in good health.

The chain carries TRBV2 and TRBJ2-3, with TRBD2 matching 12 bases. V shed 3 bases, J shed 5 bases, and the junction held 3 bases outside the gene matches. CDR1 is SNHLY, CDR2 FYNNEI, per germline. CDR3 length: 15 residues. The CDR3 loop reads CASSDTSGGQDTQYF. The CDR3, as DNA: TGTGCCAGCAGTGATACTAGCGGGGGGCAAGATACGCAGTATTTT.

The rearrangement joins TRBV5-1 to TRBJ2-1; D tentatively reads TRBD1 or TRBD2 (6 bases each). CDR1 SGHRS and CDR2 YFSETQ come from the germline V gene. The CDR3 is made up of 16 amino acids. Trimming stripped 4 bases from V and 5 bases from J, with 19 bases between. CDR3 sequence reads: CASSRGWQGSHNEQFF. The CDR3 nucleotides read TGCGCCAGCAGCCGGGGGTGGCAGGGGTCCCACAATGAGCAGTTCTTC. Supplemented by reference TRBV5-1 and TRBJ2-1, the full variable domain reads KAGVTQTPRYLIKTRGQQVTLSCSPISGHRSVSWYQQTPGQGLQFLFEYFSETQRNKGNFPGRFSGRQFSNSRSEMNVSTLELGDSALYLCASSRGWQGSHNEQFFGPGTRLTVL.

This chain links TRBV2 with TRBJ2-7; D might be TRBD1 (6 bases). Germline V gives CDR1 SNHLY, CDR2 FYNNEI. The CDR3 covers 14 residues. Trimming removed 9 bases at V and 1 base at J, with 16 bases between. Here the CDR3 reads CASTPDSVSYEQYF. CDR3 DNA: TGTGCCAGTACACCGGACAGCGTATCCTACGAGCAGTACTTC.

The V and J genes are TRBV6-5 and TRBJ1-2; the D is unclear. The germline V gene encodes CDR1 MNHEY and CDR2 SVGAGI. Deletions cut 4 bases from V and 5 bases from J, with 14 bases between. There are 14 residues in the CDR3. CDR3 in amino acids: CASSLPGPSYGYTF. The CDR3 DNA reads as TGTGCCAGCAGTTTACCGGGCCCCTCTTATGGCTACACCTTC.

CDR3 in amino acids: CASSQEPFQSGEQYF. In DNA, the CDR3 is TGCGCCAGCAGCCAAGAACCCTTCCAATCGGGCGAGCAGTACTTC. The V call is TRBV4-1, the J call TRBJ2-7; the D is unclear. The CDR3 totals 15 residues. Trimming cost V 0 bases and J 6 bases, with 15 bases left between them. Looked up from germline, CDR1 is MGHRA and CDR2 is YSYEKL.

The V call is TRBV5-4, the J call TRBJ2-7; 7 bases line up with TRBD1. The CDR3 has 15 amino acids. In germline, CDR1 is SGHNT, CDR2 YYREEE (reference sequence). V lost 1 base to trimming and J lost 2 bases; unmatched junction nucleotides: 6. For the CDR3, the DNA is TGTGCCAGCAGCTTGTACGGCGACAGGGCCTACGAGCAGTACTTC. Translation: CASSLYGDRAYEQYF. Filled out from reference TRBV5-4 and TRBJ2-7, the complete variable domain reads ETGVTQSPTHLIKTRGQQVTLRCSSQSGHNTVSWYQQALGQGPQFIFQYYREEENGRGNFPPRFSGLQFPNYSSELNVNALELDDSALYLCASSLYGDRAYEQYFGPGTRLTVT.

On this clone itself: The sample carries other DNA sequences with the same CDR3. The chain combines TRBV19 with TRBJ2-7; no firm D call. Between the trimmed V and J ends, which lost 1 base and 0 bases, there was a span of 4 bases. CDR1 is LNHDA and CDR2 is SQIVND in the germline V gene (reference sequence). CDR3 length: 13 amino acids. The CDR3 DNA follows: TGTGCCAGTAGTATAGGCCTCTCCTACGAGCAGTACTTC. As protein: CASSIGLSYEQYF.

V is TRBV4-1 and J is TRBJ1-4, with unresolved D. Germline V gives CDR1 MGHRA, CDR2 YSYEKL. This CDR3 contains 14 residues. V lost 4 bases and J 5 bases, leaving 11 bases between the germline ends. CDR3 bases: TGCGCCAGCAGCCCTGTGGGCGTAAATGAAAAACTGTTTTTT. Translating it yields CASSPVGVNEKLFF.

The chain combines TRBV4-1 with TRBJ2-7; D gene uncertain. Between the trimmed V and J ends, which lost 0 bases and 3 bases, there was a span of 9 bases. Germline lookup yields CDR1 MGHRA and CDR2 YSYEKL. The CDR3 is 14 amino acids. CDR3 sequence reads: CASSQEALFYEQYF. The CDR3 DNA reads TGCGCCAGCAGCCAAGAAGCTCTATTCTACGAGCAGTACTTC.

The table lists this clone with a count of one. The chain carries TRBV7-9 and TRBJ1-1, with 8 nucleotides matching TRBD1. The CDR3 runs to 13 residues. CDR1 and CDR2 (germline): SEHNR, FQNEAQ (reference sequence). V dropped 3 bases and J dropped 6; count of bases not matched to a gene: 3. The CDR3 sequence is CASSFQGAAEAFF. The CDR3 DNA reads TGTGCCAGCAGCTTCCAGGGGGCTGCTGAAGCTTTCTTT.

This chain uses TRBV7-8 with TRBJ1-2, with D unresolved. CDR3 length: 13 amino acids. Germline-derived CDR1 and CDR2 are SGHVS and FQNEAQ. V lost 5 bases, J lost 6 bases, and 13 bases lay in between. In nucleotides, the CDR3 is TGTGCCAGCAGCCCCCCTGACCCAAATGGCTACACCTTC. As protein: CASSPPDPNGYTF.

The V gene is TRBV2, the J gene TRBJ2-2; D perhaps matches TRBD2 (5 bases). Germline values: CDR1 SNHLY, CDR2 FYNNEI. The CDR3 runs to 16 residues. The V end lost 6 bases, the J end lost 4 bases, and 18 bases lay between the germline ends. CDR3 loop: CASRVGPRVGTGELFF. CDR3 nucleotide sequence: TGTGCCAGCAGAGTAGGCCCGCGGGTGGGCACCGGGGAGCTGTTTTTT.

The J gene is TRBJ2-7, the V gene TRBV10-1; D is ambiguous. Deletions cut 3 bases from V and 4 bases from J, with 7 bases between. This CDR3 region has 12 residues. Germline CDR1 reads WNHNN; CDR2 reads SYGVQD (reference sequence). The CDR3 is CASSDDLYEQYF. The CDR3 nucleotides read TGCGCCAGCAGTGACGACTTGTACGAGCAGTACTTC.

The CDR3: CASSQGKYNEQFF. CDR3 sequence (DNA): TGCGCCAGCAGCCAAGGGAAGTACAATGAGCAGTTCTTC. The chain recombines TRBV4-3 with TRBJ2-1; D not resolved. This CDR3 is built from 13 residues. Germline V gene lookup returns CDR1 LGHNA and CDR2 YSLEER. V dropped 1 base and J dropped 4 bases, with 5 bases sitting between them.

The CDR3 here is CASSQLQVGAGMSYEQYF. For the CDR3, the DNA is TGCGCCAGCAGCCAACTCCAAGTCGGAGCGGGGATGTCCTACGAGCAGTACTTC. J is TRBJ2-7 and V is TRBV4-1; 7 bases line up with TRBD2. The V gene end was trimmed by 2 bases and the J gene end by 1 base; junction bases not matched to a gene: 14. The CDR3 has 18 amino acids. Germline CDR1 reads MGHRA; CDR2 reads YSYEKL.

On this clone itself: This CDR3 is also generated by other DNA sequences in the sample. The chain uses TRBV28 and TRBJ2-3, with D hard to call. Trimming pared 3 bases from V and 3 bases from J, leaving 7 bases between. This CDR3 has 13 amino acids. CDR1 and CDR2 from the germline V gene are MDHEN and SYDVKM. The CDR3 reads CASSFRATDTQYF. The CDR3 bases are TGTGCCAGCAGTTTTAGGGCAACAGATACGCAGTATTTT. Full variable domain (rest looked up from reference TRBV28 and TRBJ2-3): DVKVTQSSRYLVKRTGEKVFLECVQDMDHENMFWYRQDPGLGLRLIYFSYDVKMKEKGDIPEGYSVSREKKERFSLILESASTNQTSMYLCASSFRATDTQYFGPGTRLTVL.

This chain uses TRBV14 with TRBJ1-1; D perhaps matches TRBD1 (5 bases). From germline, CDR1 is SGHDN and CDR2 FVKESK. The CDR3 contains 16 residues. V dropped 6 bases and J dropped 0 bases, with 17 bases sitting between them. The CDR3 DNA is TGTGCCAGCAGTCTAACAGGCACGGGGATGAACACTGAAGCTTTCTTT. Protein product: CASSLTGTGMNTEAFF.